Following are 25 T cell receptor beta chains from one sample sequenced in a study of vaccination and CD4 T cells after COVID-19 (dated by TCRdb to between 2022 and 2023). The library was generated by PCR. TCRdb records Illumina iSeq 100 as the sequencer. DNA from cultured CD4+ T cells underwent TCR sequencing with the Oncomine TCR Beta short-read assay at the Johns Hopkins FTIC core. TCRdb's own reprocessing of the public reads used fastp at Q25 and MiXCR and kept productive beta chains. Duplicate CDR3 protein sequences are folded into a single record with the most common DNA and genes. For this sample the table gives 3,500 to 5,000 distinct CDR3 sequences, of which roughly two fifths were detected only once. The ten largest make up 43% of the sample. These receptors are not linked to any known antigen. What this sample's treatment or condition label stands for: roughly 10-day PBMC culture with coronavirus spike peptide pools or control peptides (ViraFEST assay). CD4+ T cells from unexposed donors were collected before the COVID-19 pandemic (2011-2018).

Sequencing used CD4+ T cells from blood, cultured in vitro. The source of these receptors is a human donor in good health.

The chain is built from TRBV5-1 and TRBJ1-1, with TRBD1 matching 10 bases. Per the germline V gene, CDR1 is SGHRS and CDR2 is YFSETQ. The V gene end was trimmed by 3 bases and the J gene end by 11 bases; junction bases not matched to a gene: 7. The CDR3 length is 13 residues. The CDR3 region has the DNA TGCGCCAGCAGCTGGGAGGGACAGGGGTCCGCTTTCTTT. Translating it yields CASSWEGQGSAFF.

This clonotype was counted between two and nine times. In DNA, the CDR3 is TGTGCCAGCAGCCAAGTGTTAGGAACAGGGCTTGTCCCCAATCAGCCCCAGCATTTT. Its translation: CASSQVLGTGLVPNQPQHF. V usage is TRBV4-2 and J usage is TRBJ1-5; D is perhaps TRBD1 (6 bases). V lost 1 base to trimming and J lost 3 bases, with 22 bases between them. This CDR3 comprises 19 residues. The germline CDR1 and CDR2 sequences are LGHNA and YNFKEQ.

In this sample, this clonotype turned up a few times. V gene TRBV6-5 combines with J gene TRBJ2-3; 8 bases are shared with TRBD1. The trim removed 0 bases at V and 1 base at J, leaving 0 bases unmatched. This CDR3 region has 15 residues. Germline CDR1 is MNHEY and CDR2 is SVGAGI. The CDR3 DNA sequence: TGTGCCAGCAGTTACTCGGGACAGGGCACAGATACGCAGTATTTT. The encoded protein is CASSYSGQGTDTQYF.

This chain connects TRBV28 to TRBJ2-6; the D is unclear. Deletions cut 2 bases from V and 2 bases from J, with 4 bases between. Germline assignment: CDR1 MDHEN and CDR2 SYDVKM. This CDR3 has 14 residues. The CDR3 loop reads CASSLATGANVLTF. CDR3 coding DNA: TGTGCCAGCAGTTTAGCGACTGGGGCCAACGTCCTGACTTTC.

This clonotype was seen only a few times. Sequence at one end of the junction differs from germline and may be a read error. CDR3: CASNSGLNIEAFF. In DNA, the CDR3 is TGTGCCAGTAATTCAGGTCTGAACATTGAAGCTTTCTTT. V and J are TRBV19 and TRBJ1-1; D is unclear. The CDR3 runs to 13 residues. From germline, CDR1 is LNHDA and CDR2 SQIVND (reference sequence).

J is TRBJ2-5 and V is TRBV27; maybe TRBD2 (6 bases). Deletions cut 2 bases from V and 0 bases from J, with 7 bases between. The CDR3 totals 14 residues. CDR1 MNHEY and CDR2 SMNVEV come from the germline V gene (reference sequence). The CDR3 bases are TGTGCCAGCAGTTTAGGGGGGAACCAAGAGACCCAGTACTTC. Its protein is CASSLGGNQETQYF.

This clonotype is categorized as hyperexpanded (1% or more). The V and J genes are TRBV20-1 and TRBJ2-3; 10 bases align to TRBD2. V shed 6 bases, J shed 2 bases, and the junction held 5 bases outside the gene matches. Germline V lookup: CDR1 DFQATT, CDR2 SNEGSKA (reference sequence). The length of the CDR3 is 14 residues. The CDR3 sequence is CSARLAGVTDTQYF. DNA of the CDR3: TGCAGTGCCCGCCTAGCGGGGGTCACAGATACGCAGTATTTT.

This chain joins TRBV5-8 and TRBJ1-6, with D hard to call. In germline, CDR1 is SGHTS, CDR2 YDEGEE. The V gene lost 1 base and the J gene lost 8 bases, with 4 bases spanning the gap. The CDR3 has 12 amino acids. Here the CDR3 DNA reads TGTGCCAGCAGCTTGATGCATTCACCCCTCCACTTT. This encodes CASSLMHSPLHF.

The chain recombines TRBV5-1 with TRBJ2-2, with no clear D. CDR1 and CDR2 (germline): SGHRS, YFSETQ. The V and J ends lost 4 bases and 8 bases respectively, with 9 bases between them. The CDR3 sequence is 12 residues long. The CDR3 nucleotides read TGCGCCAGCAGCCCTCTGAAGGGGGAGCTGTTTTTT. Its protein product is CASSPLKGELFF.

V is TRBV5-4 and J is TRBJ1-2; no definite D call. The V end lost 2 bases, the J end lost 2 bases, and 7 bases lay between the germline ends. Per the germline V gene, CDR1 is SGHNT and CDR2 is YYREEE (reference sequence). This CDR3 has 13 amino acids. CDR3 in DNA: TGTGCCAGCAGCTTAGGAGGGAACTATGGCTACACCTTC. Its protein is CASSLGGNYGYTF.

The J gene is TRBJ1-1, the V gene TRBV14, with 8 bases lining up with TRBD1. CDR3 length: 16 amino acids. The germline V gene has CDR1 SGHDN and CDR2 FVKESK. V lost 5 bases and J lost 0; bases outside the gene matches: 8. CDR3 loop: CASSYSPGQVNTEAFF. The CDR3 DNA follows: TGTGCCAGCAGCTATTCCCCGGGACAGGTGAACACTGAAGCTTTCTTT. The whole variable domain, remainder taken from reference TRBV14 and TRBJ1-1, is EAGVTQFPSHSVIEKGQTVTLRCDPISGHDNLYWYRRVMGKEIKFLLHFVKESKQDESGMPNNRFLAERTGGTYSTLKVQPAELEDSGVYFCASSYSPGQVNTEAFFGQGTRLTVV.

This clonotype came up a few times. CDR3 in DNA: TGTGCCACCAGCAGATTCGGGCCCTTGAACACTGAAGCTTTCTTT. Translation: CATSRFGPLNTEAFF. This chain links TRBV15 with TRBJ1-1; D is unclear. The CDR3 consists of 15 residues. Between the trimmed V and J ends, which lost 2 bases and 0 bases, there was a span of 10 bases. The germline V gene encodes CDR1 LNHNV and CDR2 YYDKDF (reference sequence).

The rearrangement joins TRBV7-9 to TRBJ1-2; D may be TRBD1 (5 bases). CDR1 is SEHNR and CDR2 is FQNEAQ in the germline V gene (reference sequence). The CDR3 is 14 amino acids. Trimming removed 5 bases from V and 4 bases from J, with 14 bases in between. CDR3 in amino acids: CASSRRDGFYGYTF. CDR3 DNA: TGTGCCAGCAGCCGTCGGGACGGCTTCTATGGCTACACCTTC.

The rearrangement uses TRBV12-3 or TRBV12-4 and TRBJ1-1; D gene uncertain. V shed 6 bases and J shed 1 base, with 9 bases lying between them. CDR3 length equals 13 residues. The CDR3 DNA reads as TGTGCCAGCAGCCTTGAAGGGAACACTGAAGCTTTCTTT. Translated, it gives CASSLEGNTEAFF.

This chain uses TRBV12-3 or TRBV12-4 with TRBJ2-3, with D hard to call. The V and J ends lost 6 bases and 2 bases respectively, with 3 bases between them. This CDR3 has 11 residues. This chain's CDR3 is CASRNTDTQYF. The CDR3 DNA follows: TGTGCCAGCAGAAACACAGATACGCAGTATTTT.

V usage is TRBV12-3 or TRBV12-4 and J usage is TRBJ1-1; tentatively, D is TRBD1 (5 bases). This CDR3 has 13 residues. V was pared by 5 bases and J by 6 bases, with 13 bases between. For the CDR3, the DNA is TGTGCCAGCAGTCTCAGGGAAGACTCTGAAGCTTTCTTT. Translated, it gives CASSLREDSEAFF.

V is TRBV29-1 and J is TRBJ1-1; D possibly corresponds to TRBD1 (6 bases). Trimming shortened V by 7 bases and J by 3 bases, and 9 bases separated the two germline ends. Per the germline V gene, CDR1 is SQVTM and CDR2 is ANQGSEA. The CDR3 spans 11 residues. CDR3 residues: CSGNRDTEAFF. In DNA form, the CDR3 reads TGCAGCGGTAACAGGGACACTGAAGCTTTCTTT.

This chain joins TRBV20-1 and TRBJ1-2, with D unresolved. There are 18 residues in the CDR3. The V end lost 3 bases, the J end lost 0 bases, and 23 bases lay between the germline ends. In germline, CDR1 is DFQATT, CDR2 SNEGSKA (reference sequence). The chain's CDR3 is CSARGSGVVILSNYGYTF. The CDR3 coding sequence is TGCAGTGCTAGGGGGAGTGGGGTCGTAATCTTATCTAACTATGGCTACACCTTC.

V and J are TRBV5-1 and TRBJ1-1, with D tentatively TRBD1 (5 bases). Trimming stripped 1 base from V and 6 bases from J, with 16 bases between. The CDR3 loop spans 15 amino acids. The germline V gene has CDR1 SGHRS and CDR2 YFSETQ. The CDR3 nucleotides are TGCGCCAGCAGCTTGCTCCAGGGAGGAGTGGCTGAAGCTTTCTTT. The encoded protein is CASSLLQGGVAEAFF.

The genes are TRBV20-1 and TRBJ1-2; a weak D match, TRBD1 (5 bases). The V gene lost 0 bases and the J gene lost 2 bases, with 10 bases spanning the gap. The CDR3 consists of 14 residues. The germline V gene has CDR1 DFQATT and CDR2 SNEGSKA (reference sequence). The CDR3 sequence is CSARDGTENYGYTF. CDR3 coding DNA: TGCAGTGCTAGAGACGGGACGGAGAACTATGGCTACACCTTC.

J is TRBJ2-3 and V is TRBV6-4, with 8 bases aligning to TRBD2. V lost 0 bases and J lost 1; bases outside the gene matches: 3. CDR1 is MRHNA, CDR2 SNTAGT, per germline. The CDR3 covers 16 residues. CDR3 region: CASSDSRGGGTDTQYF. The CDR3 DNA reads TGTGCCAGCAGTGACTCCCGGGGGGGCGGCACAGATACGCAGTATTTT.

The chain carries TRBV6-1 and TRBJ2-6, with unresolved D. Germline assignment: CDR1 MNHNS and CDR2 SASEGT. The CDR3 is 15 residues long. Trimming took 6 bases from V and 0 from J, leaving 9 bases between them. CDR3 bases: TGTGCCAGCAGACGTTTTAGCTCTGGGGCCAACGTCCTGACTTTC. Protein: CASRRFSSGANVLTF.

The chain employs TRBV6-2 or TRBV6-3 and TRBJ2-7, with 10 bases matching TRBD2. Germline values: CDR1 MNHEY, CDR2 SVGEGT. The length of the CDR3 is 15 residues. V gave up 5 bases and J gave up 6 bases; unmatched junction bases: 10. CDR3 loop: CASSKTLAGASEQYF. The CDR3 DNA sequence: TGTGCCAGCAGTAAAACCCTAGCGGGAGCTTCCGAGCAGTACTTC.

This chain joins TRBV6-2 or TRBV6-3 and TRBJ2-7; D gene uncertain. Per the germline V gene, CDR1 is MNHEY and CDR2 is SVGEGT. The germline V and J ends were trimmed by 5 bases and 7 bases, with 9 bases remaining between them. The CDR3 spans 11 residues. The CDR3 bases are TGTGCCAGCAGTCAGACCTTAGAGCAGTACTTC. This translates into CASSQTLEQYF.

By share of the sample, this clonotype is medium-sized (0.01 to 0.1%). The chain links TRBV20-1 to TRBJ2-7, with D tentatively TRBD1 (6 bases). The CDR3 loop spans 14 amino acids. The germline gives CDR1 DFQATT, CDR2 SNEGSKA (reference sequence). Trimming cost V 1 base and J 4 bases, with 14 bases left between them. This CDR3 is CSARGETGLYEQYF. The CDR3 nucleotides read TGCAGTGCTAGAGGGGAGACAGGACTTTACGAGCAGTACTTC.